This TCR beta chain came from a study of blood T cells in healthy people across ages. Alongside a J-beta primer mix, a sample-barcoded 5' primer served in a second PCR lasting roughly 7 to 11 cycles. MiXCR, run by TCRdb on the 5' RACE reads, gives a single entry per CDR3 protein. Of roughly 570,000 distinct CDR3 sequences in the sample, roughly 29% are singletons; the top ten hold approximately 18%. Investigators took ten milliliters of peripheral blood from every donor. With respect to this clonotype: Its specificity is not known. A junction boundary mismatches the germline segment, possibly from a read error.

The CDR3 spans 15 residues. The germline V gene has CDR1 SGHAT and CDR2 FQNNGV. Overall study findings and caveats: Nothing was known about donor CMV status, and this possibly confounded expanded clonotype changes. Per million T cells, TCR beta diversity dropped about linearly as age rose.

The sequence came from a woman in her 70s in good health. Sequenced: blood. The V and J genes are TRBV11-2 and TRBJ2-2; TRBD2 is a possible D gene (6 bases). The DNA for the CDR3 is TGTGACAGCAGGGAGGCAGGTCCGAACACCGGGGAGCTGTTTTTT. The encoded protein is CDSREAGPNTGELFF.